This T cell receptor beta chain was observed in a study of blood T cell repertoires in COVID-19. Repertoires were generated with immunoSEQ multiplex PCR, while TCRdb's copy carries only in-frame clones and drops some. The table shows about 160,000 clones, with 70% to 90% occurring only once. V shed 7 bases, J shed 6 bases, and the junction held 9 bases outside the gene matches. Germline CDR1 LGHNA, CDR2 YNFKEQ. The CDR3 length is 14 residues. The origin of this receptor is a man in his 70s with acute or convalescent COVID-19. This chain joins TRBV4-2 and TRBJ2-7; 10 bases map to TRBD1. The sequencing input was peripheral blood. The CDR3, as DNA: TGTGCCAGCAACCCGGGACAGGGGAATGGCGAGCAGTACTTC. This codes for CASNPGQGNGEQYF.